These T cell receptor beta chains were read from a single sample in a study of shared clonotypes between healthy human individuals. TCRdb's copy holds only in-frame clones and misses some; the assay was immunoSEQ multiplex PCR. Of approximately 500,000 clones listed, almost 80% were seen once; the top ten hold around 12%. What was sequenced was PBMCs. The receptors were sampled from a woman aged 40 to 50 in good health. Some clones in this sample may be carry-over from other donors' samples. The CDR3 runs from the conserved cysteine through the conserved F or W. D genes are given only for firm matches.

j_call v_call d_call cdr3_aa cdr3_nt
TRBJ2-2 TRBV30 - CAWSPGPGAGELFF TGTGCCTGGAGTCCTGGACCTGGGGCCGGGGAGCTGTTTTTT
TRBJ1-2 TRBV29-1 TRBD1 CSVGSGQGDGYTF TGCAGCGTTGGCTCGGGACAGGGAGATGGCTACACCTTC
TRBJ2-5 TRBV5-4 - CASSLGTSRYQETQYF TGTGCCAGCAGCTTGGGTACTAGCAGGTACCAAGAGACCCAGTACTTC
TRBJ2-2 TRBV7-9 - CASRVKTGQDTGELFF TGTGCCAGCAGGGTAAAAACAGGGCAGGACACCGGGGAGCTGTTTTTT
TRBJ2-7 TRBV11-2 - CASSLWRQAYEQYF TGTGCCAGCAGCTTATGGCGACAGGCCTACGAGCAGTACTTC
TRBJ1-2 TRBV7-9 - CASSLIRGPNNYGYTF TGTGCCAGCAGCTTAATCAGGGGCCCGAATAACTATGGCTACACCTTC
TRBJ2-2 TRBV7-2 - CASSPRGLANTGELFF TGTGCCAGCAGCCCCCGGGGCCTAGCGAACACCGGGGAGCTGTTTTTT
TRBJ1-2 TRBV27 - CASRVEGGFGYTF TGTGCCAGTCGGGTGGAGGGTGGCTTCGGCTACACCTTC
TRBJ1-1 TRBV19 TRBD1 CASRYRGPEAFF TGTGCCAGTAGGTACAGGGGCCCTGAAGCTTTCTTT
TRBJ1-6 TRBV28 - CASSSWGGYNSPLHF TGTGCCAGCAGTTCATGGGGGGGCTATAATTCACCCCTCCACTTT
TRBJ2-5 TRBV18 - CASRGGGEETQYF TGTGCCAGCCGAGGGGGAGGTGAAGAGACCCAGTACTTC